This T cell receptor beta chain originates from a study of blood T cells in healthy people across ages. A sample-barcoded 5' primer and a J-beta primer mix were used in a second PCR of about 6 to 12 cycles. A minimum of 2.5 million CDR3-containing paired-end reads was obtained for each sample. Each CDR3 protein is one row after TCRdb ran MiXCR on the 5' RACE reads. The sample has about 1.8 million distinct CDR3 sequences; around 50% are singletons. This CDR3 region has 15 residues. With 7 bases clipped from V and 5 bases from J, the junction kept 11 bases outside the gene matches. Germline V gene lookup returns CDR1 DFQATT and CDR2 SNEGSKA (reference sequence).

The source material was blood. The V gene is TRBV20-1, the J gene TRBJ2-1, with TRBD1 matching 10 bases. The TCR sequence derives from a woman aged 40 to 55 in good health. In DNA form, the CDR3 reads TGCAGTGTTCCGGGACAGGGGTTTAGGAACAATGAGCAGTTCTTC. Residues: CSVPGQGFRNNEQFF.